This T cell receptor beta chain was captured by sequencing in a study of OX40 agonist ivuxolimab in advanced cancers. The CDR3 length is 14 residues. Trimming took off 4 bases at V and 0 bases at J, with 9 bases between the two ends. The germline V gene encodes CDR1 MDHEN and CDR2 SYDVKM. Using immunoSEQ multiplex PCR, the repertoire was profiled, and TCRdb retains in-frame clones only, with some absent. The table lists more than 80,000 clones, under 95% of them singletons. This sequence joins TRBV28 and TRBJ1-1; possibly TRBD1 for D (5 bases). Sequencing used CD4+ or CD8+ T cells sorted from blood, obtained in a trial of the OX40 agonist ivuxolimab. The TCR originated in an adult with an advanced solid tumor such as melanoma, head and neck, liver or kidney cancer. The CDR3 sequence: CASSSGWMNTEAFF. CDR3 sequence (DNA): TGTGCCAGCAGTTCAGGGTGGATGAACACTGAAGCTTTCTTT.